The clone carrying this TCR beta chain appeared a few times. The source of the sample is a study of regulatory T cells in long-lasting Graves disease. The germline CDR1 and CDR2 sequences are SEHNR and FQNEAQ (reference sequence). V was pared by 5 bases and J by 4 bases, with 13 bases between. There are 14 residues in the CDR3. Documented time point: newly diagnosed GD, antithyroid drugs for less than 3 months. The TCR library used RNA extracted from PBMCs. For TCR beta, libraries came from iRepertoire HTBI primers and Arm-PCR of CDR3 regions. TCRdb reprocessed the multiplex PCR reads with MiXCR, giving one entry per CDR3 protein. Found here are about 470,000 distinct CDR3 sequences, around 15% of them singletons; the top ten hold more than 9%. This sample was shared with a second study, whose subject was T cells in Graves' hyperthyroidism and ophthalmopathy.

The material sequenced was peripheral blood mononuclear cells (PBMCs), taken at new diagnosis, from a patient treated with antithyroid drugs. The TCR originated in a man in his forties with Graves disease. This chain joins TRBV7-9 and TRBJ2-3; D unclear. The CDR3 here is CASSPPGFSDTQYF. In DNA form, the CDR3 reads TGTGCCAGCAGCCCTCCTGGATTCTCAGATACGCAGTATTTT.